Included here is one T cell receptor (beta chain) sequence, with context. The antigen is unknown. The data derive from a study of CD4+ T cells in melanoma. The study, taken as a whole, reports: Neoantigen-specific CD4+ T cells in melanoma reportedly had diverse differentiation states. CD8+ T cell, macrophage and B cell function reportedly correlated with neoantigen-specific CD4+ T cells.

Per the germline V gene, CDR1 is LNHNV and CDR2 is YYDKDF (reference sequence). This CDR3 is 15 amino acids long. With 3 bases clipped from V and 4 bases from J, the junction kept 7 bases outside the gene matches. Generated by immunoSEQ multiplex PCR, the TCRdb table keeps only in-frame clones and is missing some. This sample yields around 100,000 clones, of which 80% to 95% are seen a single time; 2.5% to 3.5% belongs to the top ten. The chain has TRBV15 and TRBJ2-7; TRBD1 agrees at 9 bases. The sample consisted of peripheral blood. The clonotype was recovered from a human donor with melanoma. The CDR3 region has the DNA TGTGCCACCAGCAGGTCCGGGACAGGGATTTACGAGCAGTACTTC. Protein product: CATSRSGTGIYEQYF.